One and the same sample provided the 6 T cell receptor beta chains below, sequenced in a study of blood T cell repertoires in COVID-19. Clones were read by immunoSEQ multiplex PCR, and TCRdb kept only the in-frame ones, dropping some. Among approximately 280,000 clones listed, roughly 85% were seen once. Sequences were obtained from peripheral blood. These TCRs come from a man aged 50-59 years with active or convalescent COVID-19.

The CDR3 bases are TGTGCCAGCAGCTTAGTAGAGTTGTCCCAGTACTTC. Amino acid sequence: CASSLVELSQYF. This chain links TRBV7-9 with TRBJ2-5; no definite D call. This CDR3 contains 12 residues. V lost 1 base to trimming and J lost 9 bases, with 9 bases between them. Per the germline V gene, CDR1 is SEHNR and CDR2 is FQNEAQ (reference sequence).

The V and J genes are TRBV3-1 (or the pseudogene TRBV3-2) and TRBJ1-1; no clear D gene. The CDR3 sequence is 14 residues long. V was trimmed by 0 bases and J by 5 bases, leaving 10 bases between them. CDR1 is LGHDT and CDR2 is YNNKEL in the germline V gene (reference sequence). In DNA form, the CDR3 reads TGTGCCAGCAGCCAAGACAGCAGGAGGACTGAAGCTTTCTTT. Protein: CASSQDSRRTEAFF.

This clone has just a few counts. CDR3 sequence (DNA): TGTGCCAGCAGCTACAGGGCCAGCTCCTACGAGCAGTACTTC. Its translation: CASSYRASSYEQYF. The J gene is TRBJ2-7, the V gene TRBV11-2, with TRBD1 as a possible D gene (6 bases). Trimming left V 4 bases short and J 0 bases short, with 10 bases between. The CDR3 is 14 amino acids. Germline CDR1 is SGHAT and CDR2 is FQNNGV.

This sequence joins TRBV14 and TRBJ2-7; unclear D gene. The V gene lost 1 base and the J gene lost 5 bases, with 3 bases spanning the gap. The germline V gene encodes CDR1 SGHDN and CDR2 FVKESK. The CDR3 runs 11 residues. DNA of the CDR3: TGTGCCAGCAGCCAAGTTAACGAGCAGTACTTC. It specifies CASSQVNEQYF.

The chain employs TRBV6-5 and TRBJ2-7; 11 nucleotides agree with TRBD2. V was pared by 6 bases and J by 3 bases, with 4 bases of the junction left unmatched. The V gene's germline CDR1 is MNHEY and CDR2 SVGAGI. The CDR3 is 14 amino acids. CDR3 in DNA: TGTGCCAGCAGCGGGACTAGCGGACTCTACGAGCAGTACTTC. Its translation is CASSGTSGLYEQYF.

This clone came up a few times. CDR3 nucleotides: TGTGCCATCAGTGTAAGAGAGAACACTGAAGCTTTCTTT. It translates to CAISVRENTEAFF. The gene calls are TRBV10-3 and TRBJ1-1; no reliable D call. The CDR3 length is 13 residues. Germline V gene lookup returns CDR1 ENHRY and CDR2 SYGVKD. V lost 4 bases, J lost 1 base, and 7 bases lay in between.